Detailed here is one TCR beta chain. Its antigen remains unknown. The repertoire was sequenced with immunoSEQ multiplex PCR; TCRdb's copy has only in-frame clones and lacks some. The sample lists 130,000 or so clones; about 94% were seen once. The data were taken from a study of T cell responses to AZD1222 COVID-19 vaccine. The study, taken as a whole, reports: Seropositive status at baseline applied to only six AZD1222 recipients. Clonal diversity was possibly underestimated; the donors were predominantly white British and more often female. Nearly half of unique spike-specific TCRs reportedly avoided B.1.351 and B.1.1.7 mutated regions.

J gave up 9 bases and V 2 bases, and 7 bases lay outside the gene matches. Germline V gene sequence: CDR1 SEHNR, CDR2 FQNEAQ (reference sequence). The CDR3 spans 15 residues. The source is an adult who received the AZD1222 COVID-19 vaccine. Sequences were derived from peripheral blood, sampled 28 days after the second AZD1222 dose. The rearrangement uses TRBV7-9 and TRBJ2-1, with 10 bases matching TRBD2. The CDR3, as DNA: TGTGCCAGCAGCTTACTCAGCGGGAGGGCTGTTGAGCAGTTCTTC. As protein: CASSLLSGRAVEQFF. The complete variable domain, with remaining parts taken from reference TRBV7-9 and TRBJ2-1, reads DTGVSQNPRHKITKRGQNVTFRCDPISEHNRLYWYRQTLGQGPEFLTYFQNEAQLEKSRLLSDRFSAERPKGSFSTLEIQRTEQGDSAMYLCASSLLSGRAVEQFFGPGTRLTVL.